This is a list of T cell receptor beta chains from one sample in a study of blood T cell repertoires in COVID-19. TCRdb's table, derived via immunoSEQ multiplex PCR, lists solely in-frame clones and lacks some. This table holds under 450,000 clones, about nine tenths found once. The sample taken for sequencing was peripheral blood. Source of these receptors: a woman aged 45-59 years with COVID-19, enrolled during active disease. Each CDR3 is given with its conserved first and last residue. The D gene is left open where the match is weak. Size is stated for part of the rows, as once, few or many counts, or as a class when the clone is expanded.

J,size,D,V,CDR3,DNA
TRBJ1-2,NA,TRBD1,TRBV6-1,CASSDRGRENGYTF,TGTGCCAGCAGTGACAGGGGGCGAGAGAATGGCTACACCTTC
TRBJ1-5,NA,NA,TRBV5-6,CASSFWDTPFVAQHF,TGTGCCAGCAGTTTCTGGGACACCCCATTTGTGGCCCAGCATTTT
TRBJ1-3,NA,NA,TRBV6-5,CASRPPGLIGNTIYF,TGTGCCAGCAGGCCTCCGGGACTGATTGGAAACACCATATATTTT
TRBJ2-3,NA,NA,TRBV7-2,CASTRESSTDTQYF,TGTGCCAGCACCCGGGAGTCTAGCACAGATACGCAGTATTTT
TRBJ1-6,NA,TRBD1,TRBV18,CASSFYRGQDSPLHF,TGTGCCAGCTCATTTTACAGGGGGCAGGATTCACCCCTCCACTTT
TRBJ2-3,NA,TRBD2,TRBV10-2,CATSGPGGDTQYF,TGCGCCACTTCGGGTCCGGGGGGAGATACGCAGTATTTT
TRBJ2-3,NA,TRBD2,TRBV5-6,CASSLRRVVLRGGSTQYF,TGTGCCAGCAGCTTACGGAGGGTAGTTCTGCGGGGGGGAAGTACGCAGTATTTT
TRBJ2-7,NA,TRBD1,TRBV15,CATSRVTGTGYEQYF,TGTGCCACCAGCAGAGTCACCGGGACAGGCTACGAGCAGTACTTC
TRBJ1-1,NA,TRBD1,TRBV18,CASLFDRGDTEAFF,TGTGCCAGTCTATTCGACAGGGGGGACACTGAAGCTTTCTTT
TRBJ2-7,once,TRBD2,TRBV19,CASSISGLASYEQYF,TGTGCCAGTAGTATTTCGGGACTAGCCTCGTACGAGCAGTACTTC
TRBJ1-5,NA,NA,TRBV28,CASIEGQGSKPQHF,TGTGCCAGCATCGAAGGTCAGGGTTCCAAGCCCCAGCATTTT
TRBJ2-3,NA,TRBD2,TRBV4-2,CASSQAASGGNTDTQYF,TGTGCCAGCAGCCAAGCGGCTAGCGGGGGGAACACAGATACGCAGTATTTT
TRBJ2-7,once,TRBD2,TRBV27,CASSFSGGPYEQYF,TGTGCCAGCAGTTTCTCGGGGGGGCCCTACGAGCAGTACTTC
TRBJ2-1,NA,TRBD2,TRBV29-1,CSVEGRGVYNEQFF,TGCAGCGTTGAGGGGCGGGGGGTTTACAATGAGCAGTTCTTC
TRBJ1-2,NA,TRBD1,TRBV5-6,CASRGQGSDYGYTF,TGTGCCAGCAGAGGACAGGGCTCCGACTATGGCTACACCTTC
TRBJ2-5,NA,TRBD1,TRBV4-1,CASSGQALGTQYF,TGCGCCAGCAGCGGACAGGCACTAGGGACCCAGTACTTC
TRBJ1-2,NA,NA,TRBV4-1,CASSQIQTYGYTF,TGCGCCAGCAGCCAAATACAGACCTATGGCTACACCTTC
TRBJ1-5,NA,NA,TRBV6-5,CASSYYSNQPQHF,TGTGCTAGCAGTTATTATAGCAATCAGCCCCAGCATTTT
TRBJ2-2,NA,TRBD1,TRBV5-1,CASSLGTGVTGELFF,TGCGCCAGCAGCCTCGGAACAGGGGTAACCGGGGAGCTGTTTTTT
TRBJ1-1,NA,TRBD1,TRBV10-3,CAISEGTTGENTEAFF,TGTGCCATCAGTGAGGGCACCACAGGGGAGAACACTGAAGCTTTCTTT